This T cell receptor beta chain was observed in a study of CD8 T cells in Susac syndrome. Study outcomes and limitations: CD4+ repertoires of Susac syndrome patients lacked detectable clonal expansion.

The diagnostic criteria for definite or probable disease, as recently defined, were met by the patients with Susac syndrome. V was pared by 1 base and J by 2 bases, with 11 bases between. This CDR3 has 15 residues. Per germline, CDR1 LGHDT and CDR2 YNNKEL (reference sequence). Random hexamers served to reverse transcribe about 0.5 to 1 ug RNA. Each CDR3 protein is one row after TCRdb ran MiXCR on the immunoSEQ multiplex PCR reads. The sample shows approximately 190,000 distinct CDR3 sequences, 90% to 96% of them seen only once. In this sample, this clonotype turned up once. No antigen is known for it. The V call is TRBV3-1, the J call TRBJ1-2; a weak D match, TRBD1 (5 bases). The TCR originated in a human donor with Susac syndrome. The specimen was CD4+ T cells from PBMCs. The CDR3 nucleotides read TGTGCCAGCAGCCAAGGTCGCAGGACAAACTATGGCTACACCTTC. Translation: CASSQGRRTNYGYTF.